This T cell receptor (beta chain) was identified during a study of somatic mutations in cytotoxic T cells in rheumatoid arthritis (dated by TCRdb to the late 2010s). Context from the whole study: Before any treatment started and right after they were diagnosed, patients gave peripheral blood samples (30 ml EDTA). Sorted V beta1+ cells also underwent TCRB sequencing, and some V beta antibody-stained T-cell populations were flow-sorted at nearly 100% purity on a FACSAria II or Sony SH800. To characterize clonality, the study used TCRB deep sequencing while asking whether somatic mutations are carried by expanded CD8+ T-cell clones in newly diagnosed, untreated rheumatoid arthritis. For 65 to 80 rheumatoid arthritis patients and 15 to 25 healthy controls, TCRB deep sequencing was carried out. Median age was essentially the same in the patient group and the control group. Broader findings and caveats from the paper: No adjustment for multiple comparisons was made for the slight TRBV07 underrepresentation in patients. Healthy controls showed no age-related increase in CD8+ clonality, whereas patients did (Spearman r of about 0.53). In about an eighth of the roughly 60 patients, more than 20% of CD8+ cells belonged to the largest CD8+ clone, while several identical CD8+ TCRB sequences were shared between blood and synovial fluid. It was unknown which antigens the expanded CD8+ clones targeted, and their absence from virus-specific databases did not exclude viral specificity. CD8+ T-cell clonality did not differ significantly between rheumatoid arthritis patients and age-matched healthy controls.

Flow cytometry confirmed the purity of CD4+ and CD8+ cells that had been isolated by positive magnetic bead selection on an AutoMACS. After a first flow cytometry screen using a TCR V beta antibody panel, clonal expansions were characterized through TCRB deep sequencing of sorted CD8+ fractions. Peripheral blood mononuclear cells were obtained using density gradient separation with Ficoll-Paque PLUS. DNA from CD4-enriched, CD8-enriched or PBMC samples was extracted using Nucleospin Tissue or Tissue XS kits and then quantified on a Qubit 2.0 fluorometer. Note on this clone: Its antigen is unknown. Base quality data are lacking; no much larger clone is found one base away.

The immunoSEQ assay was applied to genomic DNA for TCRB CDR3 sequencing. The original pipeline was this. Patient CD8+ clones larger than 1% were compared against published virus-specific TCRB sequences, and only a few matched. Only productive TCRB rearrangements were included in the analyses. Clonality was calculated as a Shannon entropy-based productive clonality index, and a clone was defined by a unique TCRB CDR3 sequence. Repertoire overlap for a pair of samples was computed from each clone's template counts relative to total templates per sample. V-gene usage from TCRB sequencing and V-gene usage measured by flow cytometry were correlated (Spearman r of 0.61). TCRdb took this table from immuneACCESS and kept in-frame rearrangements with V and J called. Such tables lack part of the clones; where checked against another copy, unresolved V genes explain under half of the gap, and the rest is unexplained. V, J and clone size are those of that table, while D and trimming were read from the DNA. This sample is represented by roughly 20,000 clones; about 85% of them were singletons. About 15% of the sample rests with the top ten.

From cysteine to phenylalanine, the CDR3 is 15 amino acids long. Only the CDR3 DNA stays, 45 bases, in frame from base 1. The germline V gene sets CDR1 to MDHEN and CDR2 to SYDVKM. V is cut back by 4 bases and J by 6 bases, with 11 bases in the junction unmatched. This receptor was taken from an adult with rheumatoid arthritis. Material: CD8+ T cells sorted from blood. The V and J genes are TRBV28 and TRBJ1-2; the junction holds 7 bases that match TRBD1. The CDR3 protein is CASSSRTGRINGYTF. DNA sequence: TGTGCCAGCAGTTCAAGGACAGGAAGGATAAATGGCTACACCTTC.